The 10 T cell receptor beta chains presented below share a single source sample, sequenced in a study of cytomegalovirus exposure and HLA in healthy donors. TCRdb keeps only in-frame clones here, not all; method: immunoSEQ multiplex PCR. The sample has around 200,000 clones; 65% to 85% are singletons. What was sequenced was PBMCs. The receptor source for this set is a young woman in good health and CMV-seropositive.

The genes are TRBV5-1 and TRBJ2-7, with D uncertain. Germline CDR1 and CDR2: SGHRS and YFSETQ. V was cut by 3 bases and J by 0 bases, with 4 bases left in between. CDR3 length equals 12 residues. The CDR3 spells CASSWSSYEQYF. CDR3 nucleotides: TGCGCCAGCAGCTGGAGCTCCTACGAGCAGTACTTC.

The chain is built from TRBV14 and TRBJ1-5; no firm D call. The CDR3 sequence is 13 residues long. V was shortened by 5 bases and J by 4 bases, with 9 bases between the two germline ends. The germline gives CDR1 SGHDN, CDR2 FVKESK. DNA of the CDR3: TGTGCCAGCAGCGGGCGGGGAAATCAGCCCCAGCATTTT. This encodes CASSGRGNQPQHF.

The chain employs TRBV28 and TRBJ2-7, with TRBD2 as a possible D gene (6 bases). V shed 5 bases and J shed 0 bases, with 11 bases lying between them. This CDR3 has 14 amino acids. Germline V gene data show CDR1 as MDHEN and CDR2 as SYDVKM. The CDR3: CASSPPTSSYEQYF. The CDR3 nucleotides are TGTGCCAGCAGTCCCCCGACTAGCTCCTACGAGCAGTACTTC.

The chain links TRBV9 to TRBJ2-6, with TRBD2 identical over 10 bases. From germline, CDR1 is SGDLS and CDR2 YYNGEE. This CDR3 is 18 amino acids long. V shed 0 bases and J 0 bases; nucleotides not matched to a gene: 3. The CDR3 spells CASSVAIAGGSGANVLTF. The CDR3 bases are TGTGCCAGCAGCGTAGCTATAGCGGGGGGCTCTGGGGCCAACGTCCTGACTTTC.

The chain has TRBV7-8 and TRBJ2-7, with 8 nucleotides matching TRBD1. The ends lost 6 bases at V and 2 bases at J; junction bases unmatched: 9. The CDR3 has 15 residues. Germline V gene data show CDR1 as SGHVS and CDR2 as FQNEAQ. The CDR3 is CASSLRPGGPYEQYF. The CDR3 nucleotides read TGTGCCAGCAGTCTGAGGCCAGGGGGCCCCTACGAGCAGTACTTC.

This clone is a singleton in its sample. V usage is TRBV9 and J usage is TRBJ1-1, with D tentatively TRBD1 (6 bases). CDR1 is SGDLS and CDR2 is YYNGEE in the germline V gene. V lost 5 bases and J lost 5, with 16 bases in between. The CDR3 covers 14 residues. The DNA of the CDR3 is TGTGCCAGCAGACCTACAGGGATGGGGACTGAAGCTTTCTTT. Translation gives CASRPTGMGTEAFF. Supplemented by reference TRBV9 and TRBJ1-1, the full variable domain reads DSGVTQTPKHLITATGQRVTLRCSPRSGDLSVYWYQQSLDQGLQFLIQYYNGEERAKGNILERFSAQQFPDLHSELNLSSLELGDSALYFCASRPTGMGTEAFFGQGTRLTVV.

The rearrangement links TRBV7-6 to TRBJ2-1; a possible D gene is TRBD2 (6 bases). The CDR3 is 16 amino acids. Per germline, CDR1 SGHVS and CDR2 FNYEAQ. Between the trimmed V and J ends, which lost 5 bases and 0 bases, there was a span of 14 bases. The chain's CDR3 is CASSNERTTSYNEQFF. CDR3 nucleotides: TGTGCCAGCAGCAATGAGCGGACTACCTCCTACAATGAGCAGTTCTTC.

In DNA form, the CDR3 reads TGTGCCAGCAGCTTATTACAGGGAAACACTGAAGCTTTCTTT. Translated: CASSLLQGNTEAFF. The chain combines TRBV5-6 with TRBJ1-1; tentative D call: TRBD1 (6 bases). CDR1 and CDR2 (germline): SGHDT, YYEEEE. The V end was cut by 2 bases, the J end by 2 bases, with 10 bases between. The CDR3 has 14 residues.

The V gene is TRBV19, the J gene TRBJ1-3; D unresolved. Germline loops: CDR1 LNHDA, CDR2 SQIVND (reference sequence). The V gene lost 8 bases and the J gene lost 6 bases, with 17 bases spanning the gap. This CDR3 is 14 amino acids long. In nucleotides, the CDR3 is TGTGCCAGTTTCGGAGCGAACCTCGAAAACACCATATATTTT. Protein sequence: CASFGANLENTIYF. Full variable domain (remainder filled in from reference TRBV19 and TRBJ1-3): DGGITQSPKYLFRKEGQNVTLSCEQNLNHDAMYWYRQDPGQGLRLIYYSQIVNDFQKGDIAEGYSVSREKKESFPLTVTSAQKNPTAFYLCASFGANLENTIYFGEGSWLTVV.

The chain couples TRBV5-1 to TRBJ1-2, with 10 nucleotides matching TRBD1. CDR3 size: 13 residues. The V gene's germline CDR1 is SGHRS and CDR2 YFSETQ. J was trimmed by 8 bases and V by 4 bases; bases with no gene match: 5. The DNA for the CDR3 is TGCGCCAGCAGCCTTCGGACAGGGGGAGGCTACACCTTC. This sequence encodes CASSLRTGGGYTF.